One sample yielded the 26 T cell receptor beta chains listed below, sequenced in a study of long-term antiretroviral therapy in people with HIV. Survey level was the resolution at which the v3.0 immunoSEQ assay ran. Here immunoSEQ multiplex PCR was the method, and the copy in TCRdb shows in-frame clones only, minus some. Of some 19,000 clones detected, around 80% appear once; the ten largest clones hold roughly a tenth. The source was unsorted PBMCs, collected 4.1 years after starting antiretroviral therapy. The receptors shown here come from a woman in her thirties or forties with HIV.

V usage is TRBV11-2 and J usage is TRBJ1-1; D not resolved. CDR3 length: 14 residues. Deletions cut 5 bases from V and 0 bases from J, with 10 bases between. Germline CDR1 is SGHAT and CDR2 is FQNNGV. CDR3: CASSVGPLNTEAFF. DNA of the CDR3: TGTGCCAGCAGCGTTGGACCCTTGAACACTGAAGCTTTCTTT.

The V gene is TRBV5-4, the J gene TRBJ1-2; TRBD1 matches at 10 bases. J gave up 8 bases and V 4 bases, and 5 bases lay outside the gene matches. CDR1 and CDR2 (germline): SGHNT, YYREEE (reference sequence). CDR3 length: 13 residues. As DNA, the CDR3 is TGTGCCAGCAGCGGGGACAGGGGAAGAGGCTACACCTTC. Its protein product is CASSGDRGRGYTF.

The sample holds a few counts of this clone. This sequence joins TRBV5-4 and TRBJ2-2; 7 bases agree with TRBD2. CDR1 is SGHNT, CDR2 YYREEE, per germline (reference sequence). The V gene end was trimmed by 4 bases and the J gene end by 5 bases; junction bases not matched to a gene: 11. This CDR3 has 16 residues. The CDR3 sequence is CASSPQGGLGTGELFF. CDR3 DNA sequence: TGTGCCAGCAGCCCCCAGGGAGGGTTGGGTACCGGGGAGCTGTTTTTT. Based on the CDR3 plus reference TRBV5-4 and TRBJ2-2, the full variable domain is ETGVTQSPTHLIKTRGQQVTLRCSSQSGHNTVSWYQQALGQGPQFIFQYYREEENGRGNFPPRFSGLQFPNYSSELNVNALELDDSALYLCASSPQGGLGTGELFFGEGSRLTVL.

This sequence joins TRBV14 and TRBJ1-4; D remains unclear. CDR1 and CDR2 (germline): SGHDN, FVKESK. This CDR3 spans 14 amino acids. V was pared by 1 base and J by 6 bases, with 9 bases between. The CDR3 reads CASSQGPNYEKLFF. Here the CDR3 DNA reads TGTGCCAGCAGCCAAGGACCTAATTATGAAAAACTGTTTTTT.

This clone was observed once. The genes are TRBV15 and TRBJ1-5; no clear D gene. The CDR3 is made up of 13 amino acids. CDR1 is LNHNV and CDR2 is YYDKDF in the germline V gene (reference sequence). V lost 3 bases and J lost 8, with 11 bases in between. CDR3 region: CATSRGSHEPQHF. CDR3 DNA sequence: TGTGCCACCAGCAGGGGCTCCCACGAGCCCCAGCATTTT.

This chain links TRBV19 with TRBJ1-1; D is undetermined. Deletions cut 5 bases from V and 4 bases from J, with 5 bases between. Per germline, CDR1 LNHDA and CDR2 SQIVND (reference sequence). The CDR3 spans 11 residues. The CDR3 nucleotides are TGTGCCAGTAGTCGTGGCACTGAAGCTTTCTTT. Protein product: CASSRGTEAFF.

The rearrangement uses TRBV6-5 and TRBJ1-4; 7 bases are shared with TRBD1. Germline CDR1 reads MNHEY; CDR2 reads SVGAGI. The CDR3 is made up of 15 amino acids. V gave up 2 bases and J gave up 3 bases; unmatched junction bases: 3. The CDR3 is CASSYRGPANEKLFF. CDR3 bases: TGTGCCAGCAGTTACAGGGGGCCGGCTAATGAAAAACTGTTTTTT.

This clone was observed a few times. V and J are TRBV4-3 and TRBJ1-1; no firm D call. The germline gives CDR1 LGHNA, CDR2 YSLEER. The CDR3 consists of 15 residues. Trimming left V 2 bases short and J 4 bases short, with 14 bases between. The CDR3 sequence is CASSQSVWVSTEAFF. CDR3 DNA: TGCGCCAGCAGCCAATCAGTTTGGGTTTCCACTGAAGCTTTCTTT.

The V call is TRBV2, the J call TRBJ2-6; D is perhaps TRBD1 or TRBD2 (6 bases each). This CDR3 comprises 13 residues. Germline CDR1 and CDR2: SNHLY and FYNNEI. V was clipped by 7 bases and J by 4 bases, with 8 bases between them. CDR3 region: CASTGAGANVLTF. CDR3 DNA: TGTGCCAGCACGGGGGCGGGGGCCAACGTCCTGACTTTC. Filled out from reference TRBV2 and TRBJ2-6, the complete variable domain reads EPEVTQTPSHQVTQMGQEVILRCVPISNHLYFYWYRQILGQKVEFLVSFYNNEISEKSEIFDDQFSVERPDGSNFTLKIRSTKLEDSAMYFCASTGAGANVLTFGAGSRLTVL.

The chain recombines TRBV5-1 with TRBJ1-1, with 12 nucleotides matching TRBD1. Germline lookup yields CDR1 SGHRS and CDR2 YFSETQ. The V and J ends lost 4 bases and 6 bases, in that order; junction bases with no gene match: 10. The CDR3 consists of 16 residues. DNA of the CDR3: TGCGCCAGCAGCCGGGGACAGGGGGCGCGATTATCTGAAGCTTTCTTT. This sequence encodes CASSRGQGARLSEAFF. The whole variable domain, filled in from reference TRBV5-1 and TRBJ1-1, reads KAGVTQTPRYLIKTRGQQVTLSCSPISGHRSVSWYQQTPGQGLQFLFEYFSETQRNKGNFPGRFSGRQFSNSRSEMNVSTLELGDSALYLCASSRGQGARLSEAFFGQGTRLTVV.

CDR3 in DNA: TGTGCCAGCAGTGGGGACAGGGGGTTCCCCACAGATACGCAGTATTTT. Amino acids: CASSGDRGFPTDTQYF. The rearrangement uses TRBV2 and TRBJ2-3, with TRBD1 matching over 11 bases. The germline V gene has CDR1 SNHLY and CDR2 FYNNEI. After removal of 4 bases from V and 2 bases from J, the junction contained 5 bases not matched to a gene. The CDR3 totals 16 residues.

The chain carries TRBV19 and TRBJ2-7; possible D gene TRBD2, 5 bases. The CDR3 has 15 residues. The germline V and J ends were trimmed by 3 bases and 2 bases, with 14 bases remaining between them. Germline values: CDR1 LNHDA, CDR2 SQIVND (reference sequence). CDR3 nucleotide sequence: TGTGCCAGTAGTATGTTCGACGGGAACACCTACGAGCAGTACTTC. It encodes CASSMFDGNTYEQYF.

CDR3 loop: CAWSEPGTDTQYF. DNA for the CDR3: TGTGCCTGGAGTGAGCCTGGCACAGATACGCAGTATTTT. The chain couples TRBV30 to TRBJ2-3, with D hard to call. The germline CDR1 and CDR2 sequences are GTSNPN and SVGIG (reference sequence). The ends were cut back, 1 base at V and 1 base at J, with 6 bases in the middle. The CDR3 has 13 residues.

J is TRBJ2-3 and V is TRBV5-6; 7 bases agree with TRBD1. The CDR3 contains 15 residues. Germline V gene data show CDR1 as SGHDT and CDR2 as YYEEEE. The junction had 6 bases not matched to a gene; V was cut back by 4 bases and J by 1 base. CDR3 coding DNA: TGTGCCAGCAGCCTGACAGGGATGGGCACAGATACGCAGTATTTT. This encodes CASSLTGMGTDTQYF.

This clone was detected once. The chain recombines TRBV6-5 with TRBJ2-1; D not certain. The CDR3 has 15 residues. Trimming took 6 bases from V and 0 from J, leaving 12 bases between them. CDR1 is MNHEY and CDR2 is SVGAGI in the germline V gene. CDR3 nucleotides: TGTGCCAGCAGAAGCCAGCCCAGCTCCTACAATGAGCAGTTCTTC. Its protein product is CASRSQPSSYNEQFF.

The rearrangement joins TRBV10-2 to TRBJ2-5; TRBD2 agrees at 12 bases. The CDR3 is made up of 16 amino acids. V trimming: 4 bases; J trimming: 3 bases; junction bases outside the gene matches: 6. Per germline, CDR1 WSHSY and CDR2 SAAADI. CDR3 coding DNA: TGCGCCAGCAGTGCGTCTAGCGGGAGGGGAGAAGAGACCCAGTACTTC. This sequence encodes CASSASSGRGEETQYF.

The rearrangement joins TRBV28 to TRBJ1-5, with D tentatively TRBD1 (6 bases). With 6 bases removed from V and 5 bases from J, the gap between germline ends came to 14 bases. This CDR3 region has 14 residues. Germline CDR1 MDHEN, CDR2 SYDVKM. CDR3 protein: CASRDLQGHQPQHF. Here the CDR3 DNA reads TGTGCCAGCAGGGACTTACAGGGACATCAGCCCCAGCATTTT.

The genes are TRBV19 and TRBJ1-2, with a possible D match to TRBD1 (6 bases). The CDR3 covers 16 residues. Deletions cut 0 bases from V and 5 bases from J, with 16 bases between. The germline V gene encodes CDR1 LNHDA and CDR2 SQIVND (reference sequence). In nucleotides, the CDR3 is TGTGCCAGTAGTATAGATCGGGGCGACAGGATTTATGGCTACACCTTC. Translating gives CASSIDRGDRIYGYTF. Variable domain in full (rest from reference TRBV19 and TRBJ1-2): DGGITQSPKYLFRKEGQNVTLSCEQNLNHDAMYWYRQDPGQGLRLIYYSQIVNDFQKGDIAEGYSVSREKKESFPLTVTSAQKNPTAFYLCASSIDRGDRIYGYTFGSGTRLTVV.

V is TRBV29-1 and J is TRBJ1-4; D gene ambiguous. The length of the CDR3 is 11 residues. The V gene's germline CDR1 is SQVTM and CDR2 ANQGSEA. Trimming stripped 6 bases from V and 5 bases from J, with 7 bases between. The CDR3 region has the DNA TGCAGCGTCAACAGAAATGAAAAACTGTTTTTT. Translating it yields CSVNRNEKLFF.

This clone was recorded a few times. The rearrangement uses TRBV19 and TRBJ2-2; D perhaps matches TRBD2 (5 bases). Germline V gene lookup returns CDR1 LNHDA and CDR2 SQIVND (reference sequence). CDR3 length equals 14 residues. The V end was cut by 7 bases, the J end by 12 bases, with 21 bases between. The CDR3 bases are TGTGCCAGTAATTTTTCCCCCGAGGGCGGAAAGCTGTTTTTT. This translates into CASNFSPEGGKLFF.

Comment on this clone: Other nucleotide sequences from this sample produce the same CDR3. This chain uses TRBV7-9 with TRBJ1-2; no definite D call. There are 14 residues in the CDR3. CDR1 is SEHNR and CDR2 is FQNEAQ in the germline V gene (reference sequence). The ends were cut back, 5 bases at V and 2 bases at J, with 12 bases in the middle. For the CDR3, the DNA is TGTGCCAGCAGCCCTTGGACGGGGAACTATGGCTACACCTTC. Residues: CASSPWTGNYGYTF.

The chain uses TRBV18 and TRBJ1-5; TRBD1 matches 9 bases. The junction had 5 bases not matched to a gene; V was cut back by 5 bases and J by 3 bases. The CDR3 is made up of 15 amino acids. Germline V gene data show CDR1 as KGHSH and CDR2 as LQKENI. This CDR3 reads CASSATGGINQPQHF. DNA for the CDR3: TGTGCCAGCTCAGCGACAGGGGGGATCAATCAGCCCCAGCATTTT.

The chain couples TRBV18 to TRBJ2-5; D unclear. The CDR3 totals 16 residues. CDR1 KGHSH and CDR2 LQKENI come from the germline V gene. Between the trimmed V and J ends, which lost 4 bases and 2 bases, there was a span of 17 bases. CDR3: CASSRSGAVLQETQYF. The DNA for the CDR3 is TGTGCCAGCTCACGATCTGGTGCAGTGTTACAAGAGACCCAGTACTTC.

This clone was observed a handful of times. V gene TRBV7-2 combines with J gene TRBJ1-6, with D perhaps TRBD1 (5 bases). The germline V and J ends were trimmed by 11 bases and 7 bases, with 21 bases remaining between them. Germline loops: CDR1 SGHTA, CDR2 FQGNSA. CDR3 length: 15 residues. This CDR3 reads CAGTSGEGLNSPLHF. CDR3 nucleotides: TGTGCCGGGACCTCCGGAGAAGGATTGAATTCACCCCTCCACTTT.

The chain uses TRBV4-2 and TRBJ2-1; 8 bases are a match to TRBD2. The trim removed 4 bases at V and 11 bases at J, leaving 7 bases unmatched. Looked up from germline, CDR1 is LGHNA and CDR2 is YNFKEQ. The CDR3 is made up of 13 amino acids. CDR3 loop: CASSPALAAQQFF. For the CDR3, the DNA is TGTGCCAGCAGCCCCGCACTAGCGGCCCAGCAGTTCTTC.

This clone was detected a few times. The chain carries TRBV5-5 and TRBJ1-5; no clear D gene. The ends were cut back, 3 bases at V and 5 bases at J, with 9 bases in the middle. Germline values: CDR1 SGHKS, CDR2 YYEKEE (reference sequence). CDR3 length: 13 residues. Written as DNA, the CDR3 is TGTGCCAGCAGCTCTGAGGCAGATCAGCCCCAGCATTTT. Encoded protein: CASSSEADQPQHF.